This record concerns one T cell receptor beta chain sequence. Its antigen is unidentified. This entry is derived from a study of T cells in tumors after PD-1 blockade. Study information: During anti-PD-1 treatment, some patients continued daily vismodegib 150 mg.

The V gene lost 0 bases and the J gene lost 2 bases, with 11 bases spanning the gap. CDR3 length equals 15 residues. The germline V gene encodes CDR1 MNHEY and CDR2 SVGAGI. Profiling relied on immunoSEQ multiplex PCR, and the TCRdb table lists in-frame clones only, not all of them. The sample has tens of thousands of clones, roughly 79% seen once. Study findings and constraints: Blood contained about 44% of the tumor's TCR clonotypes.

The TCR sequence derives from a human donor with basal cell carcinoma. The sample consisted of PBMCs, taken before anti-PD-1 treatment. The rearrangement uses TRBV6-5 and TRBJ2-7, with D hard to call. CDR3 sequence: CASSYSNGKAYEQYF. The CDR3 DNA follows: TGTGCCAGCAGTTACTCGAACGGAAAAGCCTACGAGCAGTACTTC.